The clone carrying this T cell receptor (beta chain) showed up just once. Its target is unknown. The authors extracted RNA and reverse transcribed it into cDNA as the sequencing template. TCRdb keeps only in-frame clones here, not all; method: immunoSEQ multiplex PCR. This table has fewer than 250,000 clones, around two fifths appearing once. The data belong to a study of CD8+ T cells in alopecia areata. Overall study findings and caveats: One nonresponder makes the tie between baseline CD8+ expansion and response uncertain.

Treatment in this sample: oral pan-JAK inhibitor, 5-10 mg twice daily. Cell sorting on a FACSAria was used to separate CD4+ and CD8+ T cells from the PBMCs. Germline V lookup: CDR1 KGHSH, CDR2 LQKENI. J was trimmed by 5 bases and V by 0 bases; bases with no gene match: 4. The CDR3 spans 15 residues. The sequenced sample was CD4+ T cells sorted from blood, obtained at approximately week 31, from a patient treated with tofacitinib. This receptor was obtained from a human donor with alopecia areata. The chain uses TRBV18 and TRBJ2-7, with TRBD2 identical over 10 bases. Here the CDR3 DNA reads TGTGCCAGCTCACCACCCCTAGCGGGAGTAAACGAGCAGTACTTC. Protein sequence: CASSPPLAGVNEQYF.